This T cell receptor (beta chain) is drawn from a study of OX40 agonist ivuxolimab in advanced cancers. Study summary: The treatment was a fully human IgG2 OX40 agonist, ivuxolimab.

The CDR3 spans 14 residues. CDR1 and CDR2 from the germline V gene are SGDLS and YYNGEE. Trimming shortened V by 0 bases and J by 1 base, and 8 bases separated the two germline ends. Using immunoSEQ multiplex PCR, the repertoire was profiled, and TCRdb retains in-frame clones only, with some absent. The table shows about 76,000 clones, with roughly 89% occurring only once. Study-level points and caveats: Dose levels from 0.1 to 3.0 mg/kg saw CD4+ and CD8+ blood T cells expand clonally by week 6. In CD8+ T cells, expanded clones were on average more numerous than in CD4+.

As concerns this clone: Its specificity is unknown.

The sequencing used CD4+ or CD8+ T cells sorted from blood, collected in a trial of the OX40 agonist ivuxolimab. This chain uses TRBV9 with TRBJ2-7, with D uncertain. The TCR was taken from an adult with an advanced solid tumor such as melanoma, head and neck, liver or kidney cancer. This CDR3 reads CASSVEAESYEQYF. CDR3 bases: TGTGCCAGCAGCGTAGAAGCAGAATCCTACGAGCAGTACTTC.